Listed below are T cell receptor beta chains from one sample, sequenced in a study of shared clonotypes between healthy human individuals. Only in-frame clones appear in the TCRdb table, and some are missing; sequencing was by immunoSEQ multiplex PCR. The sample consists of around 600,000 clones, 98% of them appearing once. Sequences were obtained from naive CD8+ T cells sorted from blood. The receptors were gathered from a young man in good health. The conserved cysteine and the conserved F or W are not part of the CDR3 here. Fields, in order: D gene, clone size, V gene, CDR3 protein. D genes are given only for firm matches. Clone size is shown for a subset of rows, as once, few, many or a class of expanded clone.

D gene: -; clone size: once; V gene: TRBV7-9; CDR3 protein: ASSLVGSGGPYEQY
D gene: TRBD2; clone size: -; V gene: TRBV6-5; CDR3 protein: ASSWTSGSYEQY
D gene: -; clone size: -; V gene: TRBV9; CDR3 protein: ASSNSGSGDEQY
D gene: -; clone size: -; V gene: TRBV5-1; CDR3 protein: ASSPGLRPSKQETQY
D gene: TRBD1; clone size: -; V gene: TRBV29-1; CDR3 protein: SVEGTGEETQY
D gene: TRBD1; clone size: -; V gene: TRBV7-8; CDR3 protein: ASSLGGLTGLGTEAF
D gene: TRBD1; clone size: -; V gene: TRBV7-9; CDR3 protein: ASSLATGWMNTEAF
D gene: TRBD1; clone size: -; V gene: TRBV9; CDR3 protein: ASSAGQGAISYEQY
D gene: -; clone size: once; V gene: TRBV11-3; CDR3 protein: ASSLLSSYEQY
D gene: -; clone size: -; V gene: TRBV7-2; CDR3 protein: ASSLSPRRGGANVLT
D gene: -; clone size: -; V gene: TRBV2; CDR3 protein: ASSGAPQGTEDEQY
D gene: -; clone size: -; V gene: TRBV7-9; CDR3 protein: ASSPGDTDTQY
D gene: -; clone size: -; V gene: TRBV11-2; CDR3 protein: ASSLGNEQF
D gene: -; clone size: -; V gene: TRBV25-1; CDR3 protein: ASSESQGFEKLF
D gene: TRBD1; clone size: -; V gene: TRBV7-9; CDR3 protein: ASSFPPGQGSDTQY
D gene: -; clone size: -; V gene: TRBV5-5; CDR3 protein: ASSIGAESGYEQY
D gene: TRBD1; clone size: -; V gene: TRBV29-1; CDR3 protein: SVEDETGNYEQY
D gene: TRBD1; clone size: once; V gene: TRBV11-2; CDR3 protein: ASSLGGTGLAGELF